The 32 T cell receptor beta chains listed next were all sequenced from one sample in a study of blood T cell repertoires in COVID-19 (dated by TCRdb to 2018 to 2020). Library preparation employed the immunoSEQ multiplex PCR assay. Not all clones reach the TCRdb copy of this immuneACCESS table, which keeps in-frame sequences only. Checked studies attribute under half of the gap to unresolved V genes and leave the rest unexplained. Counted in this sample were over 130,000 clones; roughly 90% of them appeared once. The leading ten clones occupy about 4.1% of the sample. Input material: peripheral blood. The receptors were sampled from a woman in her sixties with active or convalescent COVID-19.

CDR3 nucleotide sequence: TGTGCCAGCAGCTTCCCTAGCGGGGGCGGTAATTCACCCCTCCACTTT. Translation gives CASSFPSGGGNSPLHF. This rearrangement joins TRBV13 to TRBJ1-6; maybe TRBD1 (6 bases). The CDR3 extends over 16 amino acids. CDR1 and CDR2 (germline): PRHDT, FYEKMQ (reference sequence). The V gene lost 3 bases and the J gene lost 6 bases, with 15 bases spanning the gap.

The rearrangement links TRBV29-1 to TRBJ1-2; a weak D match, TRBD1 (5 bases). V lost 6 bases to trimming and J lost 0 bases, with 5 bases between them. This CDR3 comprises 11 residues. Germline loops: CDR1 SQVTM, CDR2 ANQGSEA. The CDR3 reads CSVTANYGYTF. The CDR3, as DNA: TGCAGCGTGACAGCTAACTATGGCTACACCTTC.

Points on this clone: Germline is not matched at one junction end, which may reflect a read error. The chain is built from TRBV7-7 and TRBJ2-2; no reliable D call. This CDR3 contains 13 residues. Germline values: CDR1 SSHAT, CDR2 FNYEAQ (reference sequence). CDR3 protein: CASSLAETGELFF. CDR3 DNA: TGTGCTAGCAGCTTAGCCGAGACCGGGGAGCTGTTTTTT.

The J gene is TRBJ2-1, the V gene TRBV7-9; 7 positions agree with TRBD2. J lost 1 base, V lost 11 bases, and 5 bases had no gene match. CDR3 size: 13 residues. Germline lookup yields CDR1 SEHNR and CDR2 FQNEAQ (reference sequence). The CDR3 region has the DNA TGTGCCGGACTGGGGGGGTCCTACAATGAGCAGTTCTTC. Residues: CAGLGGSYNEQFF.

The chain is built from TRBV7-2 and TRBJ2-2; 7 positions match TRBD1. Germline CDR1 SGHTA, CDR2 FQGNSA. J was trimmed by 2 bases and V by 2 bases; bases with no gene match: 5. There are 16 residues in the CDR3. The CDR3 reads CASSLFPGGNTGELFF. DNA for the CDR3: TGTGCCAGCAGCTTATTTCCAGGGGGTAACACCGGGGAGCTGTTTTTT.

The chain has TRBV19 and TRBJ1-5; D ambiguous. Trimming left V 6 bases short and J 0 bases short, with 24 bases between. The length of the CDR3 is 19 residues. Per the germline V gene, CDR1 is LNHDA and CDR2 is SQIVND (reference sequence). The CDR3 spells CASRKREIAATNSNQPQHF. In DNA form, the CDR3 reads TGTGCCAGTAGAAAAAGGGAGATCGCGGCTACCAATAGCAATCAGCCCCAGCATTTT.

The genes are TRBV2 and TRBJ1-1; D unclear. There are 14 residues in the CDR3. Germline V CDR1 and CDR2: SNHLY, FYNNEI. V was pared by 4 bases and J by 0 bases, with 9 bases between. DNA of the CDR3: TGTGCCAGCAGTGCTACAGCCATGAACACTGAAGCTTTCTTT. It codes for CASSATAMNTEAFF.

V usage is TRBV5-1 and J usage is TRBJ1-4; perhaps TRBD1 as D (5 bases). V was pared by 3 bases and J by 3 bases, with 12 bases between. Germline V gene sequence: CDR1 SGHRS, CDR2 YFSETQ. This CDR3 is built from 15 residues. The CDR3 sequence: CASSYGGDPNEKLFF. In nucleotides, the CDR3 is TGCGCCAGCAGCTACGGGGGGGATCCTAATGAAAAACTGTTTTTT. The full variable domain, with the rest looked up from reference TRBV5-1 and TRBJ1-4, is KAGVTQTPRYLIKTRGQQVTLSCSPISGHRSVSWYQQTPGQGLQFLFEYFSETQRNKGNFPGRFSGRQFSNSRSEMNVSTLELGDSALYLCASSYGGDPNEKLFFGSGTQLSVL.

As to this clone: Germline is not matched at one junction end, which may reflect a read error. The chain uses TRBV29-1 and TRBJ1-1, with 10 bases that match TRBD1. CDR3 size: 13 residues. The germline gives CDR1 SQVTM, CDR2 ANQGSEA. The DNA of the CDR3 is TGCAGCGCCCCGCCAAAGACAGGGGGCCCGACGATCTTT. This translates into CSAPPKTGGPTIF.

The chain uses TRBV11-2 and TRBJ1-4; D is unresolved. From germline, CDR1 is SGHAT and CDR2 FQNNGV. V lost 6 bases and J lost 8, with 13 bases in between. This CDR3 comprises 13 residues. CDR3 amino acids: CASRATSGEKLFF. The CDR3 DNA reads TGTGCCAGCAGGGCGACATCGGGGGAAAAACTGTTTTTT.

The chain links TRBV7-8 to TRBJ1-2; no clear D. Germline CDR1 and CDR2: SGHVS and FQNEAQ. Trimming stripped 5 bases from V and 0 bases from J, with 7 bases between. CDR3 size: 13 residues. Here the CDR3 DNA reads TGTGCCAGCAGCCAAGACACTAACTATGGCTACACCTTC. Amino acid sequence: CASSQDTNYGYTF. Using reference TRBV7-8 and TRBJ1-2 for the parts outside the CDR3, the full variable domain is GAGVSQSPRYKVAKRGQDVALRCDPISGHVSLFWYQQALGQGPEFLTYFQNEAQLDKSGLPSDRFFAERPEGSVSTLKIQRTQQEDSAVYLCASSQDTNYGYTFGSGTRLTVV.

This clone was counted only a few times. The V gene is TRBV2, the J gene TRBJ2-3; TRBD2 agrees at 14 bases. Germline V lookup: CDR1 SNHLY, CDR2 FYNNEI. This CDR3 has 17 residues. With 4 bases clipped from V and 0 bases from J, the junction kept 3 bases outside the gene matches. The chain's CDR3 is CASSGGTSGRSTDTQYF. DNA of the CDR3: TGTGCCAGCAGTGGCGGGACTAGCGGGAGAAGCACAGATACGCAGTATTTT.

The chain links TRBV19 to TRBJ1-4; the match to TRBD1 covers 7 bases. Germline CDR1 reads LNHDA; CDR2 reads SQIVND (reference sequence). With 4 bases clipped from V and 4 bases from J, the junction kept 6 bases outside the gene matches. The CDR3 totals 15 residues. In DNA, the CDR3 is TGTGCCAGTAGTACCCGGGACAGCCTTAATGAAAAACTGTTTTTT. Amino acids: CASSTRDSLNEKLFF. Based on the CDR3 plus reference TRBV19 and TRBJ1-4, the full variable domain is DGGITQSPKYLFRKEGQNVTLSCEQNLNHDAMYWYRQDPGQGLRLIYYSQIVNDFQKGDIAEGYSVSREKKESFPLTVTSAQKNPTAFYLCASSTRDSLNEKLFFGSGTQLSVL.

This clone was seen once. The chain links TRBV2 to TRBJ1-1; the D is unclear. Germline CDR1 reads SNHLY; CDR2 reads FYNNEI. CDR3 length: 12 amino acids. V lost 6 bases and J 4 bases, leaving 9 bases between the germline ends. The CDR3 sequence: CASRERGTEAFF. CDR3 nucleotides: TGTGCCAGCAGAGAACGGGGCACTGAAGCTTTCTTT.

The genes are TRBV7-9 and TRBJ1-4; 7 bases align to TRBD1. This CDR3 spans 15 amino acids. J gave up 4 bases and V 5 bases, and 7 bases lay outside the gene matches. Germline V CDR1 and CDR2: SEHNR, FQNEAQ (reference sequence). The CDR3 reads CASSARQGINEKLFF. The DNA for the CDR3 is TGTGCCAGCAGCGCCAGACAGGGCATTAATGAAAAACTGTTTTTT.

The chain employs TRBV7-8 and TRBJ1-2; no definite D call. Germline V gene data show CDR1 as SGHVS and CDR2 as FQNEAQ. The germline V and J ends were trimmed by 1 base and 4 bases, with 7 bases remaining between them. The CDR3 runs 13 residues. The CDR3 loop is CASSLDGSYGYTF. The DNA of the CDR3 is TGTGCCAGCAGCTTAGACGGGAGCTATGGCTACACCTTC.

The rearrangement links TRBV4-1 to TRBJ2-3; TRBD1 is a possible D gene (7 bases). The length of the CDR3 is 16 residues. CDR1 MGHRA and CDR2 YSYEKL come from the germline V gene. The V end lost 0 bases, the J end lost 5 bases, and 15 bases lay between the germline ends. CDR3 loop: CASSQDARGAGDTQYF. The CDR3 DNA sequence: TGCGCCAGCAGCCAAGATGCCAGGGGGGCAGGAGATACGCAGTATTTT.

The chain uses TRBV6-5 and TRBJ2-7; the match to TRBD2 covers 13 bases. This CDR3 has 16 amino acids. Trimming cost V 1 base and J 6 bases; bases outside gene matches: 6. Germline V gene sequence: CDR1 MNHEY, CDR2 SVGAGI. The CDR3 DNA is TGTGCCAGCAGTTACTACGGACTAGCGGGGGCGGGCGAGCAGTACTTC. It is translated as CASSYYGLAGAGEQYF.

The chain employs TRBV7-8 and TRBJ2-3; 9 bases are a match to TRBD2. The length of the CDR3 is 16 residues. CDR1 SGHVS and CDR2 FQNEAQ come from the germline V gene. Losses at the gene ends were 4 bases for V and 2 bases for J; bases not matched to a gene: 7. CDR3 nucleotide sequence: TGTGCCAGCAGCTCAAGTTCGGGACTAGCCACAGATACGCAGTATTTT. It yields the protein CASSSSSGLATDTQYF.

The V gene is TRBV6-5, the J gene TRBJ2-3, with a possible D match to TRBD1 (6 bases). Germline lookup yields CDR1 MNHEY and CDR2 SVGAGI. This CDR3 is 14 amino acids long. Trimming left V 6 bases short and J 1 base short, with 11 bases between. The CDR3 bases are TGTGCCAGCAGAGGTACAGGGCGCACAGATACGCAGTATTTT. This codes for CASRGTGRTDTQYF.

V is TRBV6-6 and J is TRBJ2-5, with a weak D call TRBD2 (6 bases). The germline V and J ends were trimmed by 4 bases and 1 base, with 7 bases remaining between them. CDR1 MNHNY and CDR2 SVGAGI come from the germline V gene (reference sequence). CDR3 length: 13 amino acids. The DNA for the CDR3 is TGTGCCAGCAGTTGGCGGGGCCAAGAGACCCAGTACTTC. The encoded protein is CASSWRGQETQYF.

The V gene is TRBV30, the J gene TRBJ1-6, with 9 positions matching TRBD1. Germline trimming cut 2 bases from V and 14 bases from J; bases unmatched to any gene: 13. This CDR3 comprises 15 residues. The germline gives CDR1 GTSNPN, CDR2 SVGIG (reference sequence). This chain's CDR3 is CAWSPPGTGSLALHF. In nucleotides, the CDR3 is TGTGCCTGGAGTCCTCCCGGGACAGGGTCTTTAGCCCTCCACTTT.

This CDR3 reads CAIRGPNSGNTIYF. CDR3 sequence (DNA): TGTGCCATCAGGGGGCCCAACTCTGGAAACACCATATATTTT. The chain joins TRBV10-3 to TRBJ1-3, with D tentatively TRBD1 (5 bases). The CDR3 sequence is 14 residues long. Trimming pared 6 bases from V and 0 bases from J, leaving 9 bases between. CDR1 ENHRY and CDR2 SYGVKD come from the germline V gene.

The gene calls are TRBV7-9 and TRBJ1-1; TRBD1 is a possible D gene (5 bases). Trimming stripped 0 bases from V and 4 bases from J, with 9 bases between. The CDR3 extends over 14 amino acids. Germline V gene data show CDR1 as SEHNR and CDR2 as FQNEAQ (reference sequence). The CDR3 sequence is CASSLAPGVTEAFF. CDR3 coding DNA: TGTGCCAGCAGCTTAGCGCCGGGGGTCACTGAAGCTTTCTTT. The complete variable domain, with remaining parts taken from reference TRBV7-9 and TRBJ1-1, reads DTGVSQNPRHKITKRGQNVTFRCDPISEHNRLYWYRQTLGQGPEFLTYFQNEAQLEKSRLLSDRFSAERPKGSFSTLEIQRTEQGDSAMYLCASSLAPGVTEAFFGQGTRLTVV.

DNA for the CDR3: TGTGCCAGTAGTATAGGGCGCGGAGCCTACGAGCAGTACTTC. It encodes CASSIGRGAYEQYF. The rearrangement joins TRBV19 to TRBJ2-7; the D is unclear. This CDR3 has 14 amino acids. The V gene lost 1 base and the J gene lost 2 bases, with 9 bases spanning the gap. The germline gives CDR1 LNHDA, CDR2 SQIVND (reference sequence).

The chain links TRBV11-2 to TRBJ2-7; 8 positions match TRBD2. Losses at the gene ends were 4 bases for V and 6 bases for J; bases not matched to a gene: 11. Germline CDR1 is SGHAT and CDR2 is FQNNGV. The CDR3 is 15 residues long. The CDR3 bases are TGTGCCAGCAGCTATCGAGCGGGGGTTGATGCCGAGCAGTACTTC. Amino acids: CASSYRAGVDAEQYF.

The V call is TRBV11-2, the J call TRBJ1-1, with unresolved D. The CDR3 consists of 16 residues. Trimming removed 0 bases from V and 4 bases from J, with 15 bases in between. Germline CDR1 SGHAT, CDR2 FQNNGV. The CDR3 spells CASSLEGVRPVTEAFF. The CDR3 coding sequence is TGTGCCAGCAGCTTAGAAGGAGTACGTCCTGTCACTGAAGCTTTCTTT.

This rearrangement joins TRBV6-5 to TRBJ2-7; 7 bases align to TRBD1. V lost 6 bases to trimming and J lost 0 bases; unmatched junction nucleotides: 8. Germline CDR1 MNHEY, CDR2 SVGAGI. The CDR3 loop spans 15 amino acids. As DNA, the CDR3 is TGTGCCAGCAGCCCCCTCTGGACAGGCTCCTACGAGCAGTACTTC. Its protein is CASSPLWTGSYEQYF.

V gene TRBV5-1 combines with J gene TRBJ1-3, with 7 bases that match TRBD1. Germline CDR1 is SGHRS and CDR2 is YFSETQ. The CDR3 extends over 14 amino acids. J lost 4 bases, V lost 4 bases, and 5 bases had no gene match. The CDR3: CASSKGQEGNTIYF. As DNA, the CDR3 is TGCGCCAGCAGCAAAGGACAGGAGGGAAACACCATATATTTT.

The chain is built from TRBV11-3 and TRBJ2-1; D ambiguous. Germline loops: CDR1 SGHNT, CDR2 YENEEA. V was cut by 2 bases and J by 2 bases, with 16 bases left in between. The length of the CDR3 is 17 residues. The CDR3 DNA is TGTGCCAGCAGCTTACTCTTTTGCGGTGTCCCCTACAATGAGCAGTTCTTC. Amino acids: CASSLLFCGVPYNEQFF.

This clone is a singleton in its sample. This rearrangement joins TRBV5-1 to TRBJ2-7; TRBD1 matches at 9 bases. V shed 3 bases and J 5 bases; nucleotides not matched to a gene: 9. Germline values: CDR1 SGHRS, CDR2 YFSETQ. The CDR3 consists of 15 residues. The CDR3 nucleotides read TGCGCCAGCAGCTCATCGGGACAGGGTTACGACGAGCAGTACTTC. Residues: CASSSSGQGYDEQYF.

The V and J genes are TRBV11-2 and TRBJ2-1, with 14 bases identical to TRBD2. Trimming at V came to 6 bases and at J to 7 bases, leaving 5 bases not matched to a gene. CDR3 length equals 15 residues. Germline V gene lookup returns CDR1 SGHAT and CDR2 FQNNGV. CDR3 region: CASRPGTSGGNEQFF. The CDR3 DNA reads as TGTGCCAGCAGACCCGGGACTAGCGGGGGTAATGAGCAGTTCTTC. Full variable domain (rest looked up from reference TRBV11-2 and TRBJ2-1): EAGVAQSPRYKIIEKRQSVAFWCNPISGHATLYWYQQILGQGPKLLIQFQNNGVVDDSQLPKDRFSAERLKGVDSTLKIQPAKLEDSAVYLCASRPGTSGGNEQFFGPGTRLTVL.